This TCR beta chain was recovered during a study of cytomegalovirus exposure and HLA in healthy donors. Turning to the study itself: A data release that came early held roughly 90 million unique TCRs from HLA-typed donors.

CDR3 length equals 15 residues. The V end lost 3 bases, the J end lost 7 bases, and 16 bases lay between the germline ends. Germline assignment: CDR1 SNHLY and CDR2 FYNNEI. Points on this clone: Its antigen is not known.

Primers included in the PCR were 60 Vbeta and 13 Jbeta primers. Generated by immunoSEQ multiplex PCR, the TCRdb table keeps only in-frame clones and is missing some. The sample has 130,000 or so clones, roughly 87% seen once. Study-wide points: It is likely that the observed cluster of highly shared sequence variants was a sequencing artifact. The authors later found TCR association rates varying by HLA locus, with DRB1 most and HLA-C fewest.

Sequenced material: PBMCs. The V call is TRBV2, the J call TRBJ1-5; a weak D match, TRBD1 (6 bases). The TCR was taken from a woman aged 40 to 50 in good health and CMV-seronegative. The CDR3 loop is CASSEETGGGQPQHF. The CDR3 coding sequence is TGTGCCAGCAGTGAGGAGACAGGAGGCGGACAGCCCCAGCATTTT.